This TCR beta chain was sequenced during a study of glioma-infiltrating T cells after dendritic cell vaccination. General study results and limits: No direct clonality-survival link was found; a diverse polyclonal response may matter.

Input was approximately 1.8 ug genomic DNA, or all available if less. The primer mix had 60 V beta and 13 J beta primers. Repertoires were generated with immunoSEQ multiplex PCR, while TCRdb's copy carries only in-frame clones and drops some. Here the sample spans about 82,000 clones, around nine tenths being singletons. The CDR3 loop spans 17 amino acids. J gave up 0 bases and V 10 bases, and 14 bases lay outside the gene matches. Germline CDR1 and CDR2: LNHDA and SQIVND (reference sequence). Selection required adequate fresh-frozen tumor tissue plus more than two years' survival data. This clone was detected once. The antigen is unknown.

The chain employs TRBV19 and TRBJ2-1, with 8 bases identical to TRBD2. The source material was blood, sampled before dendritic cell vaccination. The origin of this receptor is a human donor with glioblastoma. The CDR3 DNA sequence: TGTGCCACCCGCCCGGGGGGGGGTAGCCACTCCTACAATGAGCAGTTCTTC. This gives the protein CATRPGGGSHSYNEQFF.